The text below deals with one TCR beta chain. The sample comes from a study of shared clonotypes between healthy human individuals. There are 15 residues in the CDR3. Germline assignment: CDR1 SGHRS and CDR2 YFSETQ. V shed 2 bases and J 0 bases; nucleotides not matched to a gene: 3. Data came from immunoSEQ multiplex PCR; TCRdb stores just in-frame clones and leaves some out. The sample holds 2,500,000 or so clones, 92% seen once. Sequenced sample: naive CD4+ T cells from PBMCs. Sample subset: CD45RA+ positively selected. V usage is TRBV5-1 and J usage is TRBJ2-7, with TRBD2 matching 9 bases. The TCR originated in a man aged 18 to 35 in good health. Some clones in this sample may be carry-over from other donors' samples. The CDR3 DNA reads TGCGCCAGCAGCTTCGGACTAGCGAGCTCCTACGAGCAGTACTTC. Protein product: CASSFGLASSYEQYF. Full variable domain (missing parts from reference TRBV5-1 and TRBJ2-7): KAGVTQTPRYLIKTRGQQVTLSCSPISGHRSVSWYQQTPGQGLQFLFEYFSETQRNKGNFPGRFSGRQFSNSRSEMNVSTLELGDSALYLCASSFGLASSYEQYFGPGTRLTVT.